A single T cell receptor beta chain is shown here with its context. Its specific antigen is unknown. The junction differs from germline at one of its ends, possibly a read error. The protocol used for the library was multiplex PCR. Instrument on record: Illumina HiSeq 2500. TCRbeta libraries were constructed through three rounds of nested PCR with primers (Table S4) according to protocols modified from ARM-PCR. Before sequencing, PCR products of 200-500 bp were excised from the gel and purified with the QIAquick gel extraction kit. The study's own analysis went as follows. Trimmomatic was used to clean the reads, FLASH was used to merge the reads into complete CDR3 sequences, and MiTCR was used to assign the reads to V(D)J germline segments. VDJtools was used to compute clonal diversity as the inverse Simpson's index. In-frame sequences without a premature stop codon were defined as productive reads. TCRdb reanalyzed the raw reads on its own, using fastp at Q25 for trimming and MiXCR for clone calling, and kept in-frame beta chains. Merged by CDR3 protein, the rows form single entries marked with the most common genes and DNA. These V and J calls rely on TCRdb rather than the paper's analysis. The sample table records 110,000 or so distinct CDR3 sequences; about 61% of these occur just once. About 20% of the sample goes to the ten largest clones.

This sample stems from a study of tumor and adjacent non-tumor tissue in lung cancer (dated by TCRdb to the late 2010s). With regard to the full study: The cohort included eleven to twelve adenocarcinoma, a couple of squamous cell carcinoma and 1 small cell lung cancer patients. A total of some 130,000,000 productive TCRbeta reads were generated by sequencing, corresponding to an average of around 4 million reads per sample. Using bulk TCRbeta repertoires from some 14 lung cancer patients, the study set lung tumor tissue side by side with matched distant non-tumor lung tissue. More than 25 paired specimens, one tumor and one normal lung sample per patient, were profiled by TCRbeta CDR3 sequencing. The 15 enrolled patients, of whom around ten were men and 5 were women, were aged about 30 to 80 years and were diagnosed with TNM stage I to III disease. Overall study results and their limits: Because peripheral blood was not sequenced, the blood TCRbeta repertoires of the lung cancer patients in the study went unexamined. Tumor tissue showed significantly higher TCR diversity (inverse Simpson) than normal lung tissue, at about 400 vs 150 (P = 0.0075, Mann-Whitney U test). The cohort had only about 14 patients, and the authors noted that larger samples and more detailed clinical data are needed. Neither the sequencing platform nor unique molecular identifiers are mentioned in the methods. The top 100 clones made up a significantly larger cumulative share of the repertoire in normal lung than in tumor tissue. Significantly higher TCR diversity was found in younger patients, and higher tumor TCR diversity was associated with shorter overall and disease-free survival.

Taken from cysteine to phenylalanine, the CDR3 has 13 residues. Only the CDR3 portion is preserved as DNA: 39 bases, with reading frame beginning at the first base. RNA was isolated from bulk, unsorted tissue, and RNA quality was assessed with a NanoDrop ND-1000 and an Agilent 2100. Normal lung samples were distant non-tumor tissue taken more than 3 cm from the tumor edge. Donors were newly diagnosed lung cancer patients admitted for thoracic surgery in China between August and November 2014, without prior chemotherapy. Patients with previous radiotherapy or chemotherapy, or with another concurrent cancer, were excluded from the study. Pieces of surgical tissue measuring roughly 1-2 cm3 were kept in RNAlater solution and stored at -80 degrees C until use.

This chain joins TRBV12-3 or TRBV12-4 to TRBJ1-2; no D segment can be confidently identified. The sample was distant non-tumor lung tissue. The TCR sequence derives from a man between 60 and 75 years old with non-small cell lung cancer. This receptor carries the CDR3 CASSDSANYGYNF. The sequenced DNA is TGTGCCAGCAGTGACTCAGCCAACTATGGCTACAACTTC.